The entry below describes one T cell receptor beta chain. The protocol was immunoSEQ multiplex PCR, while the TCRdb copy is restricted to in-frame clones and leaves out a portion. The sample has some 59,000 clones, around 89% seen once; the top ten hold roughly 2.7%. These data belong to a study of T cell changes during pregnancy in multiple sclerosis. There are 14 residues in the CDR3. Looked up from germline, CDR1 is MNHNY and CDR2 is SVGAGI (reference sequence). The junction had 2 bases not matched to a gene; V was cut back by 5 bases and J by 3 bases. This specimen was peripheral blood, taken in the first trimester of pregnancy. This TCR derives from a female donor with multiple sclerosis, enrolled in a pregnancy study. The chain couples TRBV6-6 to TRBJ2-1; 9 nucleotides match TRBD2. CDR3 sequence: CASSLAGNYNEQFF. Written as DNA, the CDR3 is TGTGCCAGCAGTCTAGCGGGAAACTACAATGAGCAGTTCTTC.